This passage covers 6 T cell receptor beta chains from one sample sequenced in a study of high-grade serous ovarian cancer treatment subgroups. Clones were sequenced by immunoSEQ multiplex PCR, and TCRdb holds only the in-frame ones, with some missing. The profile shows just under 2,500 clones, roughly 75% of them singletons. Tumor samples were obtained before definitive surgery or chemotherapy. The sample was tumor tissue. The receptors stem from a human donor with high-grade serous ovarian cancer.

The V call is TRBV27, the J call TRBJ1-2; 7 bases line up with TRBD1. The J segment lost 4 bases and the V segment lost 4 bases, leaving 6 bases of the junction unmatched. Germline V gives CDR1 MNHEY, CDR2 SMNVEV (reference sequence). The CDR3 has 14 residues. CDR3 coding DNA: TGTGCCAGCAGTTCAGGGGGGGGAGGCTATGGCTACACCTTC. Translated, it gives CASSSGGGGYGYTF.

In DNA form, the CDR3 reads TGTGCCAGCTCACCATACCCGGCAGCAGATGAAAAACTGTTTTTT. Translated, it gives CASSPYPAADEKLFF. J is TRBJ1-4 and V is TRBV18; no reliable D call. Trimming cost V 2 bases and J 6 bases, with 13 bases left between them. CDR1 and CDR2 from the germline V gene are KGHSH and LQKENI. CDR3 length: 15 amino acids.

This clone appeared a single time. The chain links TRBV5-6 to TRBJ1-6; maybe TRBD1 (5 bases). V was clipped by 2 bases and J by 6 bases, with 9 bases between them. This CDR3 is built from 14 residues. CDR1 is SGHDT, CDR2 YYEEEE, per germline. CDR3 amino acids: CASSFGTVNSPLHF. In DNA form, the CDR3 reads TGTGCCAGCAGCTTCGGGACGGTTAATTCACCCCTCCACTTT.

V and J are TRBV28 and TRBJ2-1; 8 bases align to TRBD2. The CDR3 is 16 amino acids. J lost 3 bases, V lost 5 bases, and 9 bases had no gene match. Germline V CDR1 and CDR2: MDHEN, SYDVKM. The CDR3 DNA reads as TGTGCCAGCAGTGACAGCGGGGGTTCTTTCTACAATGAGCAGTTCTTC. Translating it yields CASSDSGGSFYNEQFF.

In this sample, this clone turned up once. V and J are TRBV9 and TRBJ1-3; no clear D. The V gene's germline CDR1 is SGDLS and CDR2 YYNGEE. V was pared by 3 bases and J by 8 bases, with 18 bases between. This CDR3 region has 15 residues. The DNA of the CDR3 is TGTGCCAGCAGCGAATTCCGGGGTCATTCGGACACCATATATTTT. Protein: CASSEFRGHSDTIYF.

The V and J genes are TRBV4-2 and TRBJ2-1, with D perhaps matching TRBD2 (7 bases). This CDR3 has 17 amino acids. CDR1 and CDR2 (germline): LGHNA, YNFKEQ. Trimming cost V 0 bases and J 7 bases, with 19 bases left between them. CDR3 bases: TGTGCCAGCAGCCAAGAGCAGGGCGGCGGGGGCGGAAATGAGCAGTTCTTC. It codes for CASSQEQGGGGGNEQFF.